This TCR beta chain appears in the sequencing data of a study of immune cell composition in non-small cell lung cancer. V was cut by 1 base and J by 1 base, with 6 bases left in between. The CDR3 has 14 residues. CDR1 is LGHNA and CDR2 is YSLEER in the germline V gene. In this sample, this clone turned up once. The antigen is not known. Here immunoSEQ multiplex PCR was the method, and the copy in TCRdb shows in-frame clones only, minus some. Of more than 3,000 clones listed, 75% are singletons. Study observations and caveats: Tumour TCR-beta clonality was not significantly tied to smoking pack-years. In adenocarcinoma, maximal tumour-associated clone frequency tracked TIL tumour reactivity. Lung squamous cell carcinoma tumours had significantly higher top 10 clone scores and productive clonality than lung adenocarcinoma.

The rearrangement uses TRBV4-3 and TRBJ2-3; no clear D gene. Sequenced sample: lung tumor tissue. This TCR derives from a human donor with non-small cell lung cancer. The CDR3 region has the DNA TGCGCCAGCAGCCAAGTCCCAGGCACAGATACGCAGTATTTT. It encodes CASSQVPGTDTQYF.